The clone carrying this T cell receptor (beta chain) was seen a single time. This CDR3 has 16 residues. Germline V gives CDR1 MGHRA, CDR2 YSYEKL. The J segment lost 7 bases and the V segment lost 4 bases, leaving 8 bases of the junction unmatched. TCRdb's copy holds only in-frame clones and misses some; the assay was immunoSEQ multiplex PCR. The top ten clones hold about 4% of a sample with hundreds of thousands of clones, roughly 90% of them seen once. This sample was taken from a study of blood T cell repertoires in COVID-19. Background on the study: Spain, Italy and the United States supplied samples that represented acute and convalescent COVID-19.

Enrollees, roughly 18 to 89 years old, lived in some 24 US areas. The J gene is TRBJ2-1, the V gene TRBV4-1; 12 bases agree with TRBD2. Sequencing was performed on PBMCs or T cells enriched from blood (not recorded which). The clonotype originates from a woman under 40 with acute COVID-19. As DNA, the CDR3 is TGCGCCAGCAGCCCCCGGGCTAGCGGGGGGGAGAATGAGCAGTTCTTC. Amino acids: CASSPRASGGENEQFF.